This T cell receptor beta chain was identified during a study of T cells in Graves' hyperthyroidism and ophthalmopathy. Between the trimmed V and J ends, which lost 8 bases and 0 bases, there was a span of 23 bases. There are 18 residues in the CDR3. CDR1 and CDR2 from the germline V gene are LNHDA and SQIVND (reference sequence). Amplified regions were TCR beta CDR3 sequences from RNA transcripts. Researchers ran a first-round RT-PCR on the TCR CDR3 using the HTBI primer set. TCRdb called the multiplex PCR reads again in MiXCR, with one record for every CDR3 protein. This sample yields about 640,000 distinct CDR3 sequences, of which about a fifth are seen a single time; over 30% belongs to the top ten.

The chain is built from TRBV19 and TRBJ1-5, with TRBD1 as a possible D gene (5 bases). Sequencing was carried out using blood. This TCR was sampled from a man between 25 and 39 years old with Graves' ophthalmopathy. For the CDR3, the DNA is TGTGCCAGTGGTTCCTTGGGGACCGGGGCGTATAGCAATCAGCCCCAGCATTTT. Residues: CASGSLGTGAYSNQPQHF.